The clone carrying this T cell receptor beta chain was seen a handful of times. Its antigen remains unknown. Preparation of the TCRbeta library was carried out with unique molecular identifiers. TCRdb reprocessed the PCR reads with MiXCR, giving one entry per CDR3 protein. The sample records about 580,000 distinct CDR3 sequences, roughly 23% being singletons. This CDR3 is 15 amino acids long. The germline V gene has CDR1 MRHNA and CDR2 SNTAGT. V lost 9 bases to trimming and J lost 2 bases, with 17 bases between them. This specimen belongs to a study of T-cell reconstitution after alpha-beta-depleted transplantation in children. Overall study findings and caveats: Several hundred expanded graft clones reportedly gave rise to the alpha-beta T cells present about two months after transplant. Surviving recipient T cells and thymic progenitors produced the high day-60 TCRbeta diversity seen in some patients.

This TCR came from a boy younger than two who had a stem cell transplant for acute myeloid leukemia, so the T cells may come from the graft donor. V is TRBV6-4 and J is TRBJ2-1; D possibly corresponds to TRBD2 (6 bases). The sample consisted of PBMCs, mostly from graft donor cells, taken 360 days after TCRalphabeta/CD19-depleted stem cell transplant. The CDR3 nucleotides are TGTGCCAGTGAATCCCGGGAGCCCCCCTACAATGAGCAGTTCTTC. This sequence encodes CASESREPPYNEQFF.